This T cell receptor (beta chain) appears in the sequencing data of a study of T cells in tuberculosis. General study results and limits: Cases with active tuberculosis were adults, while controls were adolescents. Shorter CDR3-alpha in active tuberculosis partly drove smaller distances.

Worth noting for this clone: The antigen remains undetermined.

The germline V gene encodes CDR1 SGHTS and CDR2 YDEGEE. The CDR3 loop spans 15 amino acids. V lost 4 bases and J lost 2, with 16 bases in between. Assay used: immunoSEQ multiplex PCR; TCRdb lists only in-frame clones, some missing. The data show over 25,000 clones, with around 90% seen just once and roughly 6.1% held by the top ten. The sequencing sample was made of PBMCs. This TCR was recovered from a donor aged 10 to 29 with latent tuberculosis or without tuberculosis infection. The V call is TRBV5-8, the J call TRBJ2-7; a weak D match, TRBD2 (7 bases). CDR3 DNA: TGTGCCAGCAGCCGGGGGGCAGGGTCAACCTACGAGCAGTACTTC. Translation gives CASSRGAGSTYEQYF. The full variable domain, in which reference TRBV5-8 and TRBJ2-7 provide the parts outside the CDR3, is EAGVTQSPTHLIKTRGQQATLRCSPISGHTSVYWYQQALGLGLQFLLWYDEGEERNRGNFPPRFSGRQFPNYSSELNVNALELEDSALYLCASSRGAGSTYEQYFGPGTRLTVT.